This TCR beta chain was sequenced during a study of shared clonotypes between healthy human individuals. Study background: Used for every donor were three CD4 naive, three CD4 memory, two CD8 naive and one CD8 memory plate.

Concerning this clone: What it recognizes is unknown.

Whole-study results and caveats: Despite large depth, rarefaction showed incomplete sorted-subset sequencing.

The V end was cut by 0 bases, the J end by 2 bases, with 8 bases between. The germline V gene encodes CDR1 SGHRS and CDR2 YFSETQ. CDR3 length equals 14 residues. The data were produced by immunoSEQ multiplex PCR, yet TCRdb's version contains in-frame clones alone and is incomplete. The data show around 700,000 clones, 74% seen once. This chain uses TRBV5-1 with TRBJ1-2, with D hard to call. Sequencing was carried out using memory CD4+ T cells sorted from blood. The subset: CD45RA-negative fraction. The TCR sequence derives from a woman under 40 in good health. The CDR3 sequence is CASSLDGMNYGYTF. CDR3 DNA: TGCGCCAGCAGCTTGGACGGCATGAACTATGGCTACACCTTC.